Each of the 19 T cell receptor beta chains below was sequenced from the same sample in a study of T cell responses to AZD1222 COVID-19 vaccine. TCRdb's copy holds only in-frame clones and misses some; the assay was immunoSEQ multiplex PCR. The table lists about 160,000 clones, 80% to 95% of them singletons. This material consisted of peripheral blood, taken on day 0 of AZD1222 vaccination. The receptors originated from an adult in good health.

The CDR3 sequence is CASSLRTGGSYEQYF. Here the CDR3 DNA reads TGTGCCAGTAGCCTCCGGACAGGGGGGTCATACGAGCAGTACTTC. The chain combines TRBV19 with TRBJ2-7; 10 bases map to TRBD1. CDR1 is LNHDA and CDR2 is SQIVND in the germline V gene (reference sequence). Unmatched junction bases numbered 9, after V lost 6 bases and J lost 4 bases. The CDR3 is 15 residues long.

The chain couples TRBV7-2 to TRBJ1-5, with D tentatively TRBD1 (5 bases). The V gene's germline CDR1 is SGHTA and CDR2 FQGNSA. The CDR3 runs 13 residues. V was clipped by 1 base and J by 5 bases, with 6 bases between them. This chain's CDR3 is CASSLDRYQPQHF. The CDR3 DNA reads TGTGCCAGCAGCTTAGACAGGTATCAGCCCCAGCATTTT.

The chain carries TRBV6-4 and TRBJ2-2, with D perhaps TRBD1 (5 bases). Per the germline V gene, CDR1 is MRHNA and CDR2 is SNTAGT. The V end lost 7 bases, the J end lost 0 bases, and 9 bases lay between the germline ends. The CDR3 covers 14 residues. The CDR3, as DNA: TGTGCCAGCACCCAGGGCCCGAACACCGGGGAGCTGTTTTTT. The encoded protein is CASTQGPNTGELFF.

The chain couples TRBV28 to TRBJ1-6, with TRBD1 as a possible D gene (5 bases). This CDR3 contains 13 residues. V was pared by 5 bases and J by 7 bases, with 9 bases between. Per the germline V gene, CDR1 is MDHEN and CDR2 is SYDVKM. The CDR3 nucleotides are TGTGCCAGCAGTCTCGACAGCAATTCACCCCTCCACTTT. Translation gives CASSLDSNSPLHF. Combining the CDR3 with reference TRBV28 and TRBJ1-6 gives the whole variable domain DVKVTQSSRYLVKRTGEKVFLECVQDMDHENMFWYRQDPGLGLRLIYFSYDVKMKEKGDIPEGYSVSREKKERFSLILESASTNQTSMYLCASSLDSNSPLHFGNGTRLTVT.

J is TRBJ1-5 and V is TRBV7-2; D is uncertain. There are 13 residues in the CDR3. V dropped 3 bases and J dropped 6 bases, with 9 bases sitting between them. Germline V lookup: CDR1 SGHTA, CDR2 FQGNSA. CDR3: CASSFGVAQPQHF. The CDR3 region has the DNA TGTGCCAGCAGCTTCGGGGTGGCTCAGCCCCAGCATTTT.

This clone was observed a few times. The CDR3 loop reads CASSYRAADQPQHF. The CDR3 coding sequence is TGTGCCAGCAGCTACCGTGCGGCCGATCAGCCCCAGCATTTT. The rearrangement joins TRBV9 to TRBJ1-5; D gene ambiguous. Germline V gene data show CDR1 as SGDLS and CDR2 as YYNGEE. The CDR3 has 14 amino acids. Trimming shortened V by 4 bases and J by 5 bases, and 13 bases separated the two germline ends.

J is TRBJ1-2 and V is TRBV5-6; D is uncertain. This CDR3 has 11 amino acids. With 3 bases removed from V and 7 bases from J, the gap between germline ends came to 7 bases. The germline V gene encodes CDR1 SGHDT and CDR2 YYEEEE. CDR3 in DNA: TGTGCCAGCAGCTCGAAGGGTGGCTACACCTTC. This encodes CASSSKGGYTF.

The genes are TRBV7-2 and TRBJ2-3, with D unclear. The CDR3 loop spans 14 amino acids. CDR1 is SGHTA, CDR2 FQGNSA, per germline. V was clipped by 5 bases and J by 0 bases, with 9 bases between them. The CDR3 nucleotides are TGTGCCAGCAGCCCAGGCGCGAGCACAGATACGCAGTATTTT. This codes for CASSPGASTDTQYF.

The chain uses TRBV27 and TRBJ2-5; D remains ambiguous. Germline V gene data show CDR1 as MNHEY and CDR2 as SMNVEV (reference sequence). There are 15 residues in the CDR3. Trimming left V 4 bases short and J 6 bases short, with 18 bases between. For the CDR3, the DNA is TGTGCCAGCAGTTCCCCAAACGGGCCGTGGAAGACCCAGTACTTC. This gives the protein CASSSPNGPWKTQYF.

This chain uses TRBV6-2 or TRBV6-3 with TRBJ1-2, with D hard to call. The CDR3 is 13 amino acids. Germline V CDR1 and CDR2: MNHEY, SVGEGT. V lost 5 bases and J 3 bases, leaving 10 bases between the germline ends. Here the CDR3 DNA reads TGTGCCAGCAGTCAGACACTTTACTATGGCTACACCTTC. Its protein product is CASSQTLYYGYTF.

This clone was observed a single time. The chain is built from TRBV6-5 and TRBJ2-7; D might be TRBD1 (6 bases). Trimming left V 6 bases short and J 6 bases short, with 18 bases between. The CDR3 totals 14 residues. The germline gives CDR1 MNHEY, CDR2 SVGAGI. The CDR3 nucleotides are TGTGCCAGCAGGTCAGGGGAAAAGTTCTCCGAGCAGTACTTC. Translating gives CASRSGEKFSEQYF.

This clone was observed a few times. This sequence joins TRBV4-1 and TRBJ2-3; 9 nucleotides agree with TRBD1. V lost 3 bases to trimming and J lost 3 bases; unmatched junction nucleotides: 10. Germline V CDR1 and CDR2: MGHRA, YSYEKL. The CDR3 spans 17 residues. DNA for the CDR3: TGCGCCAGCAGCCAGCTGATTACAGGGGGCCGGACAGATACGCAGTATTTT. Protein: CASSQLITGGRTDTQYF.

The chain is built from TRBV27 and TRBJ2-7; TRBD1 matches at 7 bases. CDR1 and CDR2 (germline): MNHEY, SMNVEV (reference sequence). The CDR3 totals 14 residues. The ends lost 5 bases at V and 6 bases at J; junction bases unmatched: 10. The DNA of the CDR3 is TGTGCCAGCAGTACAGCTTCACAGGGGATCGAGCAGTACTTC. Translating gives CASSTASQGIEQYF.

The gene calls are TRBV7-2 and TRBJ1-5; possible D gene TRBD1, 5 bases. CDR1 is SGHTA and CDR2 is FQGNSA in the germline V gene. V was cut by 1 base and J by 5 bases, with 6 bases left in between. This CDR3 is built from 13 residues. The CDR3 loop reads CASSLVGDQPQHF. The CDR3 DNA is TGTGCCAGCAGCTTAGTAGGGGATCAGCCCCAGCATTTT.

This chain connects TRBV12-5 to TRBJ2-7; tentative D call: TRBD1 (6 bases). The CDR3 has 14 amino acids. Germline V gene sequence: CDR1 LGHNT, CDR2 FRNRAP. Trimming cost V 5 bases and J 4 bases, with 15 bases left between them. CDR3 protein: CASGRPGVRYEQYF. The CDR3 region has the DNA TGTGCTAGTGGTCGGCCAGGGGTGCGGTACGAGCAGTACTTC.

This chain links TRBV9 with TRBJ2-2; D not certain. CDR3 size: 14 residues. The V end was cut by 0 bases, the J end by 2 bases, with 5 bases between. CDR1 is SGDLS, CDR2 YYNGEE, per germline. The CDR3 sequence is CASSVDTNTGELFF. The CDR3 nucleotides are TGTGCCAGCAGCGTAGACACAAACACCGGGGAGCTGTTTTTT.

The chain is built from TRBV9 and TRBJ2-3, with D hard to call. This CDR3 region has 14 residues. The V and J ends lost 3 bases and 6 bases respectively, with 14 bases between them. Germline V gene data show CDR1 as SGDLS and CDR2 as YYNGEE. The CDR3 DNA sequence: TGTGCCAGCAGCGAGACTCAAAGGCGGGATACGCAGTATTTT. It is translated as CASSETQRRDTQYF.

This chain links TRBV10-3 with TRBJ1-3; unclear D gene. V dropped 2 bases and J dropped 0 bases, with 8 bases sitting between them. The CDR3 contains 15 residues. Germline V gene sequence: CDR1 ENHRY, CDR2 SYGVKD. The CDR3 region has the DNA TGTGCCATCAGTGAGGGTCTTCTCTCTGGAAACACCATATATTTT. Residues: CAISEGLLSGNTIYF.

This rearrangement joins TRBV6-6 to TRBJ1-1; D gene uncertain. Trimming stripped 3 bases from V and 0 bases from J, with 8 bases between. The CDR3 has 14 residues. The germline gives CDR1 MNHNY, CDR2 SVGAGI (reference sequence). CDR3 residues: CASSYRGMNTEAFF. Written as DNA, the CDR3 is TGTGCCAGCAGTTATCGAGGGATGAACACTGAAGCTTTCTTT.